Listed below are T cell receptor beta chains from one sample, sequenced in a study of blood T cell repertoires in COVID-19. Some clones are missing from TCRdb's copy, which holds only in-frame ones; the method was immunoSEQ multiplex PCR. The table includes approximately 250,000 clones, around 93% detected once. Sequencing input: PBMCs or T cells enriched from blood (not recorded which). These receptors were taken from a man in his forties or fifties who had been exposed to COVID-19. Each CDR3 is given with its conserved first and last residue. A D gene is named only where the DNA matches it firmly. The size of a clone is reported for some rows only, either as once, few or many, or as a class for expanded clones.

CDR3 protein: CASSAYSGTGATDTQYF
CDR3 DNA: TGTGCCAGCAGCGCCTATTCCGGGACAGGGGCCACAGATACGCAGTATTTT
CDR3 length: 17
V gene: TRBV9
J gene: TRBJ2-3
D gene: TRBD1
clone size: NA

CDR3 protein: CASSFSETQYF
CDR3 DNA: TGTGCCAGCAGTTTTTCGGAGACCCAGTACTTC
CDR3 length: 11
V gene: TRBV28
J gene: TRBJ2-5
D gene: NA
clone size: NA

CDR3 protein: CASSDRDSGINEQFF
CDR3 DNA: TGTGCCAGCAGTGATCGGGATAGCGGGATCAATGAGCAGTTCTTC
CDR3 length: 15
V gene: TRBV25-1
J gene: TRBJ2-1
D gene: TRBD2
clone size: NA

CDR3 protein: CASSTSGSTTGELFF
CDR3 DNA: TGTGCCAGCAGTACTAGCGGGAGTACTACCGGGGAGCTGTTTTTT
CDR3 length: 15
V gene: TRBV28
J gene: TRBJ2-2
D gene: TRBD2
clone size: NA

CDR3 protein: CAISESELAGTDTQYF
CDR3 DNA: TGTGCCATCAGTGAGTCAGAACTAGCGGGAACAGATACGCAGTATTTT
CDR3 length: 16
V gene: TRBV10-3
J gene: TRBJ2-3
D gene: TRBD2
clone size: NA

CDR3 protein: CSVVSGHNYEQYF
CDR3 DNA: TGCAGCGTTGTTTCAGGACACAACTACGAGCAGTACTTC
CDR3 length: 13
V gene: TRBV29-1
J gene: TRBJ2-7
D gene: NA
clone size: NA

CDR3 protein: CASSELLDSYEQYF
CDR3 DNA: TGTGCCAGCAGTGAGTTATTGGACAGCTACGAGCAGTACTTC
CDR3 length: 14
V gene: TRBV25-1
J gene: TRBJ2-7
D gene: NA
clone size: NA

CDR3 protein: CAWSLGIRQTDTQYF
CDR3 DNA: TGTGCCTGGAGTCTCGGAATTAGACAGACAGATACGCAGTATTTT
CDR3 length: 15
V gene: TRBV30
J gene: TRBJ2-3
D gene: NA
clone size: NA

CDR3 protein: CASPTPNTGELFF
CDR3 DNA: TGTGCCAGCCCCACACCGAACACCGGGGAGCTGTTTTTT
CDR3 length: 13
V gene: TRBV19
J gene: TRBJ2-2
D gene: NA
clone size: NA

CDR3 protein: CASSSAMTDYEQYF
CDR3 DNA: TGTGCCAGCAGCTCCGCGATGACAGATTACGAGCAGTACTTC
CDR3 length: 14
V gene: TRBV7-2
J gene: TRBJ2-7
D gene: NA
clone size: NA

CDR3 protein: CASTPGRERNQPQHF
CDR3 DNA: TGCGCCAGCACCCCGGGAAGGGAACGAAATCAGCCCCAGCATTTT
CDR3 length: 15
V gene: TRBV10-2
J gene: TRBJ1-5
D gene: NA
clone size: NA

CDR3 protein: CASDTGVTEAFF
CDR3 DNA: TGTGCCAGCGATACAGGGGTAACTGAAGCTTTCTTT
CDR3 length: 12
V gene: TRBV28
J gene: TRBJ1-1
D gene: TRBD1
clone size: once

CDR3 protein: CASSVAGGSYEQYF
CDR3 DNA: TGTGCCAGCAGTGTAGCGGGAGGATCCTACGAGCAGTACTTC
CDR3 length: 14
V gene: TRBV27
J gene: TRBJ2-7
D gene: TRBD2
clone size: NA

CDR3 protein: CASRAGESYNEQFF
CDR3 DNA: TGCGCCAGCAGGGCAGGGGAGTCCTACAATGAGCAGTTCTTC
CDR3 length: 14
V gene: TRBV5-1
J gene: TRBJ2-1
D gene: NA
clone size: NA

CDR3 protein: CASSEWDTSYNEQFF
CDR3 DNA: TGTGCCAGCAGTGAATGGGACACATCTTACAATGAGCAGTTCTTC
CDR3 length: 15
V gene: TRBV6-1
J gene: TRBJ2-1
D gene: NA
clone size: few

CDR3 protein: CASSLAGDNEQFF
CDR3 DNA: TGTGCCAGCAGCCTAGCGGGAGATAATGAGCAGTTCTTC
CDR3 length: 13
V gene: TRBV3-1/TRBV3-2
J gene: TRBJ2-1
D gene: TRBD2
clone size: once

CDR3 protein: CASGLADNSPLHF
CDR3 DNA: TGTGCTAGTGGTTTGGCAGATAATTCACCCCTCCACTTT
CDR3 length: 13
V gene: TRBV12-5
J gene: TRBJ1-6
D gene: NA
clone size: NA

CDR3 protein: CASSWGTSEETQYF
CDR3 DNA: TGCGCCAGCAGCTGGGGGACTAGCGAAGAGACCCAGTACTTC
CDR3 length: 14
V gene: TRBV5-1
J gene: TRBJ2-5
D gene: TRBD2
clone size: NA

CDR3 protein: CSVSRDRFGYEQYF
CDR3 DNA: TGCAGCGTTAGTCGGGACAGATTTGGTTACGAGCAGTACTTC
CDR3 length: 14
V gene: TRBV29-1
J gene: TRBJ2-7
D gene: TRBD1
clone size: NA

CDR3 protein: CASKGQGAGETQYF
CDR3 DNA: TGTGCCAGCAAGGGACAGGGGGCGGGAGAGACCCAGTACTTC
CDR3 length: 14
V gene: TRBV9
J gene: TRBJ2-5
D gene: TRBD1
clone size: once

CDR3 protein: CASSPVNNSPLHF
CDR3 DNA: TGTGCCAGCAGTCCGGTTAATAATTCACCCCTCCACTTT
CDR3 length: 13
V gene: TRBV11-2
J gene: TRBJ1-6
D gene: NA
clone size: once

CDR3 protein: CASSPWAEREQYF
CDR3 DNA: TGTGCCAGCAGCCCTTGGGCTGAAAGGGAGCAGTACTTC
CDR3 length: 13
V gene: TRBV9
J gene: TRBJ2-7
D gene: NA
clone size: NA

CDR3 protein: CASSLALTTDTEAFF
CDR3 DNA: TGTGCCAGCAGCTTGGCCCTGACAACGGACACTGAAGCTTTCTTT
CDR3 length: 15
V gene: TRBV5-4
J gene: TRBJ1-1
D gene: NA
clone size: NA

CDR3 protein: CASSSLDYSSYNEQFF
CDR3 DNA: TGTGCCAGCAGTTCCCTGGACTACAGCTCCTACAATGAGCAGTTCTTC
CDR3 length: 16
V gene: TRBV27
J gene: TRBJ2-1
D gene: NA
clone size: NA

CDR3 protein: CASSQALAGGTQKEQFF
CDR3 DNA: TGTGCCAGCAGCCAAGCACTAGCGGGAGGAACCCAAAAGGAGCAGTTCTTC
CDR3 length: 17
V gene: TRBV3-1/TRBV3-2
J gene: TRBJ2-1
D gene: TRBD2
clone size: NA

CDR3 protein: CASSLTGGNGELFF
CDR3 DNA: TGCGCCAGCAGCTTGACAGGGGGGAACGGGGAGCTGTTTTTT
CDR3 length: 14
V gene: TRBV5-1
J gene: TRBJ2-2
D gene: TRBD1
clone size: NA

CDR3 protein: CATSDATAFYGYTF
CDR3 DNA: TGTGCCACCAGTGACGCGACAGCTTTTTATGGCTACACCTTC
CDR3 length: 14
V gene: TRBV24-1
J gene: TRBJ1-2
D gene: NA
clone size: NA

CDR3 protein: CASSASPGNTEAFF
CDR3 DNA: TGTGCCAGCAGTGCCTCCCCAGGGAACACTGAAGCTTTCTTT
CDR3 length: 14
V gene: TRBV6-4
J gene: TRBJ1-1
D gene: NA
clone size: NA

CDR3 protein: CASSQRETQYF
CDR3 DNA: TGTGCCAGCTCACAGCGGGAGACCCAGTACTTC
CDR3 length: 11
V gene: TRBV18
J gene: TRBJ2-5
D gene: NA
clone size: NA

CDR3 protein: CASTQGQTNSPLHF
CDR3 DNA: TGCGCCAGCACCCAGGGACAAACTAATTCACCCCTCCACTTT
CDR3 length: 14
V gene: TRBV5-1
J gene: TRBJ1-6
D gene: NA
clone size: NA

CDR3 protein: CASSLGTHSGANVLTF
CDR3 DNA: TGTGCCAGCAGCTTAGGGACTCACTCTGGGGCCAACGTCCTGACTTTC
CDR3 length: 16
V gene: TRBV7-9
J gene: TRBJ2-6
D gene: NA
clone size: NA